These 8 T cell receptor beta chains were sequenced from one sample in a study of Ad26.COV2.S vaccination and SARS-CoV-2 variants. The treatment was: around 19 received Ad26.COV2.S at low or high dose, single or two shots; 5 received placebo; per-sample allocation not given. After the first vaccine or placebo injection, samples were drawn on day 63. The data were produced by immunoSEQ multiplex PCR, yet TCRdb's version contains in-frame clones alone and is incomplete. The data contain about 400,000 clones, about 83% of them seen just once; the ten biggest clones take up about 8%. The source material was peripheral blood, sampled in a trial of Ad26.COV2.S vaccine versus placebo. Every receptor here comes from a person between 18 and 59 years old who received the Ad26.COV2.S COVID-19 vaccine or a placebo.

The chain employs TRBV7-3 and TRBJ2-3; D is undetermined. The germline V gene has CDR1 SGHTA and CDR2 FQGTGA. Trimming cost V 2 bases and J 2 bases, with 8 bases left between them. CDR3 length: 14 residues. CDR3 in DNA: TGTGCCAGCAGCTTAGGGGTTGCCACAGATACGCAGTATTTT. Residues: CASSLGVATDTQYF. The full variable domain, completed using reference TRBV7-3 and TRBJ2-3, is GAGVSQTPSNKVTEKGKYVELRCDPISGHTALYWYRQSLGQGPEFLIYFQGTGAADDSGLPNDRFFAVRPEGSVSTLKIQRTERGDSAVYLCASSLGVATDTQYFGPGTRLTVL.

The chain couples TRBV29-1 to TRBJ1-1; D gene ambiguous. CDR1 and CDR2 from the germline V gene are SQVTM and ANQGSEA. The V and J ends lost 6 bases and 6 bases respectively, with 14 bases between them. CDR3 length: 12 residues. The CDR3 DNA is TGCAGCGTCGCCCGGGATTCCCCTGAAGCTTTCTTT. Translated: CSVARDSPEAFF.

V gene TRBV27 combines with J gene TRBJ1-3; D gene ambiguous. This CDR3 is built from 14 residues. In germline, CDR1 is MNHEY, CDR2 SMNVEV (reference sequence). V dropped 2 bases and J dropped 2 bases, with 7 bases sitting between them. The CDR3, as DNA: TGTGCCAGCAGTTTAAATGGTCCTGGAAACACCATATATTTT. Encoded protein: CASSLNGPGNTIYF.

V and J are TRBV10-3 and TRBJ1-2; D may be TRBD1 (6 bases). This CDR3 spans 12 amino acids. The V gene's germline CDR1 is ENHRY and CDR2 SYGVKD. V was clipped by 6 bases and J by 2 bases, with 7 bases between them. DNA of the CDR3: TGTGCCATCAGCGGGGGCAACTATGGCTACACCTTC. Translated: CAISGGNYGYTF.

The chain links TRBV9 to TRBJ2-7, with 8 bases aligning to TRBD1. J gave up 5 bases and V 4 bases, and 8 bases lay outside the gene matches. Germline lookup yields CDR1 SGDLS and CDR2 YYNGEE. The CDR3 length is 14 residues. The CDR3 protein is CASSPRTGRDEQYF. For the CDR3, the DNA is TGTGCCAGCAGCCCTCGGACAGGGCGCGACGAGCAGTACTTC.

The V call is TRBV6-5, the J call TRBJ1-1; D might be TRBD1 (6 bases). This CDR3 region has 15 residues. The V end was cut by 7 bases, the J end by 3 bases, with 18 bases between. CDR1 is MNHEY, CDR2 SVGAGI, per germline. The CDR3 DNA sequence: TGTGCCAGCACTAATGGATGGGGGCTGTACACTGAAGCTTTCTTT. Translating it yields CASTNGWGLYTEAFF.

The rearrangement joins TRBV5-1 to TRBJ2-1, with TRBD2 matching over 12 bases. In germline, CDR1 is SGHRS, CDR2 YFSETQ. The V segment lost 3 bases and the J segment 0 bases; nucleotides outside the gene matches: 1. The CDR3 has 16 amino acids. CDR3 in amino acids: CASSSTSGSSYNEQFF. The DNA of the CDR3 is TGCGCCAGCAGCTCGACTAGCGGGAGCTCCTACAATGAGCAGTTCTTC.

A remark on this clone: Distinct nucleotide sequences in the sample also encode this CDR3. The chain recombines TRBV7-6 with TRBJ1-5; D is uncertain. Trimming took off 1 base at V and 2 bases at J, with 9 bases between the two ends. The CDR3 is made up of 15 amino acids. CDR1 SGHVS and CDR2 FNYEAQ come from the germline V gene. The CDR3 sequence is CASSLGAFGNQPQHF. As DNA, the CDR3 is TGTGCCAGCAGCTTAGGGGCTTTTGGCAATCAGCCCCAGCATTTT.